Described below is a single T cell receptor (beta chain) sequence and its context. No antigen is known for it. One base away there is no much larger clone; base qualities are not given. The data derive from a study of cytomegalovirus exposure and HLA in healthy donors (dated by TCRdb to 2017 to 2019). About the study as a whole: An earlier analysis of about 530 of the donors reported around 280 Gb of sequence data and 95 million to 130 million unique TCR beta sequences obtained from about 180 million T cells. An early release that covered about 600 HLA-typed donors contained around 300 gigabases of sequencing data and tens of millions of unique TCR sequences. Five DR-DQ haplotypes were handled as single units for association and clustering because linkage in the cohort was strong. The later analysis used no new phenotypic data to find candidate immune exposures, relying instead on TCR beta sequences and their occurrence across donors. All discovery cohort repertoires had been generated on a single sequencing platform. Among roughly 370 genotyped donors of the cohort, an average of approximately 230,000 unique TCR beta nucleotide sequences were sequenced per donor, approximately 20% of them non-productive. The T cell repertoires of some 700 subjects were profiled by immunosequencing and related to cytomegalovirus serostatus. The number of donors typed differed by locus, with about 629-630 for A, B, C, DRB1 and DQB1, around 500 for DQA1, about 610 for DPA1, and some 440 for DPB1. High-throughput TCR immunosequencing, statistical association of individual TCRs with disease status, and machine learning were combined to predict cytomegalovirus infection status. A later genetic analysis used genome-wide SNP genotypes for about 60% of the roughly 700 donors, treating that subset as a discovery cohort. Of the roughly 400 genotyped donors, approximately 83% fell in the genetic ancestry cluster associated with self-reported Caucasian donors. Donor age, sex, ethnicity and CMV serostatus were compiled alongside the repertoire data. An earlier analysis of around 580 of the donors used high-throughput TCR beta sequencing to judge whether each TCR beta V gene segment behaved as functional or pseudogenic. A separate validation cohort of 90 to 150 different subjects was used in addition to the approximately 640-subject first cohort. HLA typing included class I and class II loci at four-digit resolution. The aim of the study was to test whether cataloging public T cell receptors could identify signatures of past pathogen exposure. A later analysis re-analyzed previously published TCR beta repertoires from about 730 donors and added high-resolution HLA genotyping to study TCR occurrence patterns. Summary of the overall study and its limitations: The classifier was reported to diagnose cytomegalovirus status with high specificity and sensitivity in both the original cohort and the validation cohort. It was suggested by the authors that the approach could potentially be generalized to other disease states and immunological phenotypes. Because HLA typing was unavailable for some donors at each locus, only the typed subset was used in association tests. A further reported finding was that TCR beta sequences accurately predicted the HLA-A and HLA-B alleles for most subjects in the first cohort. Immune exposure information for the cohort was limited to CMV serostatus. In vitro tests confirmed that a few of the cytomegalovirus-associated TCR beta chains recognize cytomegalovirus antigens. In an earlier analysis of more than 450 of the donors, most TCR beta V segments were observed in productive rearrangements about 87% or about 30% of the time, broadly matching IMGT annotations. According to a later analysis, TCR association rates differed among HLA loci, with DRB1 alleles showing the most associated TCRs and HLA-C alleles showing the fewest. Correlated functional status among segregating V segments might be attributable to linkage disequilibrium, but an unknown experimental factor could not be ruled out. Because the 87-base-pair reads could not distinguish some IMGT-functional V segments, including TRBV6-2 and TRBV6-3, those segments were excluded. Only TCR beta chains were sequenced in this cohort, and the absence of alpha or paired-chain data limited detectable features. In a later genetic analysis, fewer N-insertions in productive TCRs were reported among donors in an Asian-associated ancestry cluster than the roughly 670-donor mean. According to a later analysis, parvovirus B19, influenza, CMV and Epstein-Barr virus appeared linked to several top co-occurrence clusters. The earlier analysis of some 540 of the donors excluded 15 to 20 rarely observed V segments, including chromosome 9 orphons, because counts were too low. At a false discovery rate of 0.05, a later analysis linked fewer than 20,000 TCR beta sequences to specific HLA alleles. A later analysis found that HLA-associated TCR beta chains were more clonally expanded and had lower generation probabilities than equally common non-associated chains. Strong co-occurrence of HLA alleles, especially DR and DQ, made assigning TCR associations to individual alleles difficult. Across donors, most TCR sequences were observed very rarely, whereas some public TCRs were present in many individuals. A group of highly shared sequence variants was considered likely to be a technical artifact of the sequencing pipeline. An association between a missense DCLRE1C variant and V-gene and J-gene trimming of TCR beta chains was found in a later genetic analysis and replicated in an independent cohort. Roughly uniform sequencing depth across donors was assumed in presence/absence analyses, although this assumption may not hold. Most CMV-associated TCR beta chains appeared to be HLA-restricted in a later analysis, and the HLA associations seemed to be driven largely by CMV exposure. The study listed 150 to 200 TCR beta chains as associated with cytomegalovirus.

The junction shows trimming of 4 bases on V and 5 bases on J, plus 14 bases between the germline ends. As encoded in the germline V gene, CDR1 is MDHEN while CDR2 is SYDVKM. Reading from cysteine to phenylalanine, the CDR3 counts 14 amino acids. The only DNA kept is the CDR3, 42 bases in frame from the first base. The library was made by the immunoSEQ multiplex PCR assay. The multiplex PCR relied on a mix of 60 forward primers for TCR Vbeta segments and 13 reverse primers for TCR Jbeta segments. A multiplex PCR assay on genomic DNA amplified the CDR3 region of rearranged TCR beta genes. On the Illumina HiSeq System, the amplified TCR beta libraries were sequenced as 87-base-pair reads. The study's processing was this. A later analysis tallied 70 million to 100 million unique TCR beta chains across the 600 to 700 repertoires, and about 12 million of those chains were shared by two or more donors. Raw reads were error-corrected and collapsed into unique sequences with a nearest-neighbor algorithm that merged closely related sequences to remove PCR and sequencing errors. V, D and J gene segments were assigned by aligning CDR3 sequences to IMGT reference sequences. For a sequence to be retained, at least a six-nucleotide match to both a V gene segment and a J gene segment was required. A rearrangement was called productive if the CDR3 had no stop codons and remained in frame with V and J, and every other rearrangement was called non-productive. Following IMGT convention, CDR3 was defined as the stretch from the second conserved V-encoded cysteine up to the conserved J-encoded phenylalanine. The earlier analysis of about 590 of the donors excluded sequences that lacked an unambiguous match to a single V gene segment. In an earlier analysis of around 590 of the donors, a V segment was called functional when productive rearrangements were above 56.7%, and segregating when the standard deviation between donors exceeded 5%. A statistical classification framework was developed to diagnose cytomegalovirus status using the catalog of TCR beta chain sequences. A later analysis assigned V and J genes by comparing TCR nucleotide sequences with IMGT/GENE-DB human TR gene sequences. The TCRdist pipeline was used in a later analysis to assign CDR3 sequences and most-parsimonious VDJ recombination scenarios. In a later analysis, each TCR beta chain was defined by its CDR3 amino acid sequence together with its V-gene family, and reads without a unique V-gene family were excluded. As a way to deal with suspected cross-contamination and a sequencing artifact, a later analysis dropped nearly 600 nucleotide sequences that were highly shared and had low generation probability. In a later analysis, a clonal expansion index for each public chain was calculated from normalized within-repertoire ranks of inferred template counts. Generation probabilities in a later analysis came from a VDJ recombination model fitted to out-of-frame rearrangements, and those results were checked against IGoR. In a later analysis, TCR-TCR, TCR-HLA and TCR-CMV co-occurrence was scored with hypergeometric tests, and a repertoire-size bias correction was applied to TCR pairs. In a later analysis, false discovery rates were estimated by permuting HLA or CMV assignments 20 times. In a later analysis, co-occurring TCRs were grouped using DBSCAN, and TCRdist sequence similarity was added for clustering within HLA-allele-positive subsets. Repertoires with fewer than 30,000 or more than 120,000 public chains were left out of co-occurrence clustering, as were a few repertoires with anomalous nucleotide sharing. TCRdb holds this immuneACCESS table with in-frame rearrangements only. Some clones are missing; in checked studies, unresolved V genes explain under half, and the rest has no known cause. That table gives V, J and clone size, and the DNA gave D and trimming. The sample includes 100,000 to 150,000 clones, with roughly four fifths observed a single time. Approximately 7.2% of the sample is held by the ten biggest clonotypes.

In total, roughly 670 healthy bone marrow donors made up the cohort. All cohort members were sampled while nominally healthy, although unrecorded immune exposures were likely present. The donor tested CMV seronegative, placing the donor among the approximately 360 seronegative members of the cohort. Every donor gave a peripheral blood sample, and the peripheral blood mononuclear cells from that sample were used for TCR beta sequencing. The Qiagen DNeasy Blood Extraction Kit was used to extract genomic DNA from the blood cell samples. The clonotype originates from a male donor in good health and CMV-seronegative. Sequencing was done on a sample of PBMCs. The sequence links TRBV28 to TRBJ1-2; the D segment could be TRBD1, given 6 matching bases. The sequence in DNA is TGTGCCAGCAGTTCGACAGGATTGGGTTATGGCTACACCTTC. This encodes CASSSTGLGYGYTF.